Listed here are 3 T cell receptor beta chains from one sample, sequenced in a study of Ad26.COV2.S vaccination and SARS-CoV-2 variants. Produced via immunoSEQ multiplex PCR; TCRdb's table is partial and in-frame only. The table shows roughly 380,000 clones, with roughly nine tenths occurring only once. The source was peripheral blood, collected after recovery from COVID-19. Receptors were obtained from a human donor who had recovered from COVID-19.

V and J are TRBV9 and TRBJ2-3; D call uncertain. With 5 bases removed from V and 0 bases from J, the gap between germline ends came to 7 bases. From germline, CDR1 is SGDLS and CDR2 YYNGEE. This CDR3 comprises 13 residues. The CDR3 loop is CASSLVSTDTQYF. Written as DNA, the CDR3 is TGTGCCAGCAGTCTGGTTAGCACAGATACGCAGTATTTT.

A note on this clone: In the same sample, other DNA sequences code for this CDR3. The V call is TRBV10-3, the J call TRBJ2-3; D assignment may be TRBD1 or TRBD2 (5 bases each). This CDR3 is built from 13 residues. V dropped 3 bases and J dropped 4 bases, with 8 bases sitting between them. Germline V gene sequence: CDR1 ENHRY, CDR2 SYGVKD. CDR3 loop: CAISDRGPDTQYF. DNA of the CDR3: TGTGCCATCAGTGACCGGGGACCAGATACGCAGTATTTT.

Concerning this clone itself: The sample has other DNA sequences that encode this CDR3 too. The chain has TRBV19 and TRBJ1-4; no clear D. Germline loops: CDR1 LNHDA, CDR2 SQIVND (reference sequence). Trimming removed 1 base from V and 8 bases from J, with 2 bases in between. The CDR3 has 11 residues. Written as DNA, the CDR3 is TGTGCCAGTAGTATAGGCGAAAAACTGTTTTTT. Its protein product is CASSIGEKLFF.